This T cell receptor beta chain came from a study of T cell repertoires in cytomegalovirus infection. Study background: The public TCR beta signatures pointed to both CMV infection and matching HLA type.

TCRdb re-analysed the reads in MiXCR, keeping a single row per CDR3 protein. The table has 300,000 to 400,000 distinct CDR3 sequences, about 27% seen once. Trimming removed 1 base from V and 4 bases from J, with 5 bases in between. This CDR3 is built from 13 residues. Looked up from germline, CDR1 is SGHTA and CDR2 is FQGNSA. Overall study findings and caveats: In two of eight donors, the top clonotype was HLA-C-restricted CMV-specific.

At least ten counts were recorded for this clonotype. Its antigen is unidentified. This TCR was recovered from a human donor in good health (CMV status not recorded). Some clones in this sample may be carry-over from other donors' samples. The specimen comprised cultured PBMCs, sampled from culture after CMV antigen stimulation. The chain joins TRBV7-2 to TRBJ2-1; D is unresolved. Here the CDR3 DNA reads TGTGCCAGCAGCTTAGATATGTACAATGAGCAGTTCTTC. Protein sequence: CASSLDMYNEQFF.